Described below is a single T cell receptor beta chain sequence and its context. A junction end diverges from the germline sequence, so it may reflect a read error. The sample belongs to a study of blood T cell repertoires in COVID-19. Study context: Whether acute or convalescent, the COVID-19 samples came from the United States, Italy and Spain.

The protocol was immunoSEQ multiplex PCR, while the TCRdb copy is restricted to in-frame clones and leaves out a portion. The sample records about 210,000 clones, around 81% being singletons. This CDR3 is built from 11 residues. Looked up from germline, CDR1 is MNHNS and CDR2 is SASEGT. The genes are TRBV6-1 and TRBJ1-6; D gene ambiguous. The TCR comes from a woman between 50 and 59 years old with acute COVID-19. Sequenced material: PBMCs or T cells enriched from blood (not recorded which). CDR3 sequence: CASSEAYFGIF. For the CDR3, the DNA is TGTGCCAGCAGTGAAGCATATTTTGGCATCTTT.